The 19 T cell receptor beta chains below all came from one sample that was sequenced in a study of CD8 T cells in Susac syndrome. About 0.45 to 1 ug RNA was reverse transcribed with random hexamers. One entry per CDR3 protein results from TCRdb running MiXCR on the immunoSEQ multiplex PCR reads. The data contain 210,000 or so distinct CDR3 sequences, around nine tenths of them singletons. Source material: CD8+ T cells from PBMCs. All receptors derive from a human donor with multiple sclerosis.

The gene calls are TRBV4-2 and TRBJ1-1; D unclear. The germline V gene has CDR1 LGHNA and CDR2 YNFKEQ. V lost 6 bases and J 7 bases, leaving 27 bases between the germline ends. The CDR3 is 17 amino acids. The CDR3 loop is CASRSAGRPLVISEAFF. DNA of the CDR3: TGTGCCAGCAGATCAGCGGGCCGGCCGCTAGTGATCAGTGAAGCTTTCTTT.

The genes are TRBV4-1 and TRBJ2-2; D could derive from TRBD1 or TRBD2 (5 bases each). From germline, CDR1 is MGHRA and CDR2 YSYEKL. CDR3 size: 17 residues. V was pared by 0 bases and J by 4 bases, with 15 bases between. The DNA of the CDR3 is TGCGCCAGCAGCCAAGACTGGACGGGACGATCCACCGGGGAGCTGTTTTTT. It is translated as CASSQDWTGRSTGELFF.

The chain couples TRBV19 to TRBJ1-2; D possibly corresponds to TRBD1 (5 bases). Germline lookup yields CDR1 LNHDA and CDR2 SQIVND (reference sequence). Trimming stripped 3 bases from V and 8 bases from J, with 19 bases between. CDR3 length: 15 amino acids. DNA of the CDR3: TGTGCCAGTAGTATTGTCGCCAGGGATCTATCAGGCTACACCTTC. Its protein is CASSIVARDLSGYTF.

The chain employs TRBV9 and TRBJ2-3; D call uncertain. The CDR3 extends over 15 amino acids. Germline assignment: CDR1 SGDLS and CDR2 YYNGEE. Between the trimmed V and J ends, which lost 6 bases and 3 bases, there was a span of 17 bases. This CDR3 reads CASKDRALGTDTQYF. The CDR3 coding sequence is TGTGCCAGCAAAGATAGGGCTTTAGGGACAGATACGCAGTATTTT.

The V call is TRBV30, the J call TRBJ2-5; 11 bases are shared with TRBD2. The CDR3 covers 16 residues. The J segment lost 5 bases and the V segment lost 0 bases, leaving 8 bases of the junction unmatched. The germline gives CDR1 GTSNPN, CDR2 SVGIG (reference sequence). This CDR3 reads CAWSVLLAGEGETQYF. The CDR3 bases are TGTGCCTGGAGTGTTCTACTAGCGGGAGAGGGGGAGACCCAGTACTTC.

The V call is TRBV5-1, the J call TRBJ1-3; D is undetermined. Germline CDR1 is SGHRS and CDR2 is YFSETQ. The ends were cut back, 2 bases at V and 4 bases at J, with 7 bases in the middle. The length of the CDR3 is 13 residues. The CDR3 coding sequence is TGCGCCAGCAGCTTCCCCTGGGGAAACACCATATATTTT. Translated, it gives CASSFPWGNTIYF.

The chain carries TRBV7-6 and TRBJ2-7; D uncertain. V shed 1 base and J shed 2 bases, with 12 bases lying between them. From germline, CDR1 is SGHVS and CDR2 FNYEAQ. CDR3 size: 15 residues. For the CDR3, the DNA is TGTGCCAGCAGCTTAGATCCCGGAGAAGCCTACGAGCAGTACTTC. It codes for CASSLDPGEAYEQYF.

This chain joins TRBV2 and TRBJ2-7; 7 bases match TRBD2. Germline lookup yields CDR1 SNHLY and CDR2 FYNNEI. Unmatched junction bases numbered 16, after V lost 5 bases and J lost 3 bases. The CDR3 loop spans 17 amino acids. The DNA for the CDR3 is TGTGCCAGCAGTAACTCATGGGGTCCGGGGGGAGGCTACGAGCAGTACTTC. This encodes CASSNSWGPGGGYEQYF.

V usage is TRBV19 and J usage is TRBJ2-1; 8 bases match TRBD1. Trimming cost V 5 bases and J 4 bases; bases outside gene matches: 4. The CDR3 sequence is 14 residues long. CDR1 is LNHDA and CDR2 is SQIVND in the germline V gene (reference sequence). In nucleotides, the CDR3 is TGTGCCAGTAGTCAGGGGGCGGGGTACAATGAGCAGTTCTTC. Its translation: CASSQGAGYNEQFF.

The chain carries TRBV15 and TRBJ2-7, with D unresolved. The V gene lost 5 bases and the J gene lost 5 bases, with 13 bases spanning the gap. This CDR3 contains 13 residues. The germline V gene has CDR1 LNHNV and CDR2 YYDKDF (reference sequence). The CDR3 DNA sequence: TGTGCCACCAGCGGAACATTGTATAACGAGCAGTACTTC. Protein: CATSGTLYNEQYF.

The V and J genes are TRBV2 and TRBJ1-3; no clear D gene. This CDR3 region has 18 residues. CDR1 is SNHLY, CDR2 FYNNEI, per germline. V was trimmed by 4 bases and J by 1 base, leaving 20 bases between them. In DNA form, the CDR3 reads TGTGCCAGCAGTGGATTTTTAAGGTACCCCACTTCTGGAAACACCATATATTTT. Translated: CASSGFLRYPTSGNTIYF.

The chain couples TRBV5-4 to TRBJ1-1, with D tentatively TRBD1 (6 bases). CDR3 length: 19 residues. V lost 6 bases and J lost 0, with 27 bases in between. From germline, CDR1 is SGHNT and CDR2 YYREEE (reference sequence). The CDR3 reads CASIPNLSPRGGLNTEAFF. Here the CDR3 DNA reads TGTGCCAGCATCCCCAATCTGTCCCCCCGGGGGGGCTTGAACACTGAAGCTTTCTTT. Full variable domain (rest looked up from reference TRBV5-4 and TRBJ1-1): ETGVTQSPTHLIKTRGQQVTLRCSSQSGHNTVSWYQQALGQGPQFIFQYYREEENGRGNFPPRFSGLQFPNYSSELNVNALELDDSALYLCASIPNLSPRGGLNTEAFFGQGTRLTVV.

V is TRBV11-1 and J is TRBJ1-1; no clear D. Germline V gene sequence: CDR1 SGHAT, CDR2 FQDESV (reference sequence). This CDR3 region has 13 residues. The ends were cut back, 5 bases at V and 1 base at J, with 8 bases in the middle. The chain's CDR3 is CASSGQWNTEAFF. The CDR3 coding sequence is TGTGCCAGCAGCGGTCAATGGAACACTGAAGCTTTCTTT.

The rearrangement links TRBV5-6 to TRBJ1-2; 7 bases match TRBD1. The length of the CDR3 is 14 residues. V lost 1 base and J lost 3; bases outside the gene matches: 3. Germline V gene data show CDR1 as SGHDT and CDR2 as YYEEEE. The CDR3 region has the DNA TGTGCCAGCAGCTTGACAGGGGATTACTATGGCTACACCTTC. Its protein product is CASSLTGDYYGYTF.

This clonotype was detected once. This chain uses TRBV9 with TRBJ2-1; tentatively, D is TRBD1 or TRBD2 (6 bases each). Trimming took off 2 bases at V and 2 bases at J, with 11 bases between the two ends. Per the germline V gene, CDR1 is SGDLS and CDR2 is YYNGEE. The CDR3 spans 15 residues. The CDR3 is CASSVLGGPYNEQFF. The CDR3, as DNA: TGTGCCAGCAGCGTTCTCGGGGGCCCCTACAATGAGCAGTTCTTC.

The genes are TRBV24-1 and TRBJ2-5; D perhaps matches TRBD2 (6 bases). V was trimmed by 5 bases and J by 4 bases, leaving 13 bases between them. CDR1 KGHDR and CDR2 SFDVKD come from the germline V gene. This CDR3 has 14 residues. The CDR3 DNA sequence: TGTGCCACCAGTGGAGCTGGGAGGACAGAGACCCAGTACTTC. Its translation: CATSGAGRTETQYF.

This chain connects TRBV9 to TRBJ1-1, with TRBD1 as a possible D gene (5 bases). V lost 4 bases, J lost 4 bases, and 11 bases lay in between. CDR1 and CDR2 from the germline V gene are SGDLS and YYNGEE. The CDR3 extends over 13 amino acids. The CDR3 is CASSPMGGTEAFF. The CDR3 DNA reads as TGTGCCAGCAGCCCCATGGGGGGCACTGAAGCTTTCTTT.

J is TRBJ2-3 and V is TRBV10-3; 7 bases align to TRBD1. The J segment lost 6 bases and the V segment lost 8 bases, leaving 11 bases of the junction unmatched. The length of the CDR3 is 14 residues. CDR1 ENHRY and CDR2 SYGVKD come from the germline V gene. In nucleotides, the CDR3 is TGTGCCATCGGACGAGACAGGGTGACGGATACGCAGTATTTT. Translating it yields CAIGRDRVTDTQYF.

CDR3 sequence (DNA): TGTGCCAGTAGTATGACACTCTGGGACTATGGCTACACCTTC. It yields the protein CASSMTLWDYGYTF. The V and J genes are TRBV19 and TRBJ1-2; D gene uncertain. The CDR3 sequence is 14 residues long. Looked up from germline, CDR1 is LNHDA and CDR2 is SQIVND (reference sequence). V lost 3 bases and J 3 bases, leaving 11 bases between the germline ends.